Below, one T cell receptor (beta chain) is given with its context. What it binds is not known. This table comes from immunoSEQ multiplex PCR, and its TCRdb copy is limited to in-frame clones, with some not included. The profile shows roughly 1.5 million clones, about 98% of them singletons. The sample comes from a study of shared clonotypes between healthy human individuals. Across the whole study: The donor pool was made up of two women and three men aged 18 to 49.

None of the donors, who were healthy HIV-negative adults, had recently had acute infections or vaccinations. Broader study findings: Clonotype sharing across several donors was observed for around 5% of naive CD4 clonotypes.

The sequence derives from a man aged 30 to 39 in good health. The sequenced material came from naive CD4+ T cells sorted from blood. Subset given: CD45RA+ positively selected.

The chain's CDR3 is CASSSPAGGGTDTQYF. In DNA, the CDR3 is TGTGCCAGCAGCTCCCCAGCGGGAGGTGGCACAGATACGCAGTATTTT. The chain employs TRBV7-2 and TRBJ2-3, with 9 bases matching TRBD2. Germline V gene data show CDR1 as SGHTA and CDR2 as FQGNSA. The CDR3 has 16 residues. V lost 4 bases, J lost 1 base, and 6 bases stayed unmatched.